The sequence of this T cell receptor beta chain was determined in a study of beta chain features in type 1 diabetes. This CDR3 region has 14 residues. Germline V gene data show CDR1 as SEHNR and CDR2 as FQNEAQ (reference sequence). The ends were cut back, 2 bases at V and 1 base at J, with 9 bases in the middle. The whole isolated RNA underwent reverse transcription, so sequencing captured expressed TCRB transcripts. Sequencing was performed with immunoSEQ multiplex PCR; in TCRdb, only in-frame clones are kept and a portion is missing. The sample has 130,000 to 150,000 clones, under 60% seen once; the top ten hold around 0.43%. Of note for this clone: Its antigen is undetermined.

Study-wide results and limits: More deletions and fewer insertions at VDJ junctions were seen in type 1 diabetes patients.

This chain links TRBV7-9 with TRBJ2-7; a weak D match, TRBD1 (5 bases). Sequencing input: Tregs from blood. This sequence was found in a man younger than 35 in good health. The DNA for the CDR3 is TGTGCCAGCAGCTTAAACGCAGGGTCCTACGAGCAGTACTTC. Residues: CASSLNAGSYEQYF.